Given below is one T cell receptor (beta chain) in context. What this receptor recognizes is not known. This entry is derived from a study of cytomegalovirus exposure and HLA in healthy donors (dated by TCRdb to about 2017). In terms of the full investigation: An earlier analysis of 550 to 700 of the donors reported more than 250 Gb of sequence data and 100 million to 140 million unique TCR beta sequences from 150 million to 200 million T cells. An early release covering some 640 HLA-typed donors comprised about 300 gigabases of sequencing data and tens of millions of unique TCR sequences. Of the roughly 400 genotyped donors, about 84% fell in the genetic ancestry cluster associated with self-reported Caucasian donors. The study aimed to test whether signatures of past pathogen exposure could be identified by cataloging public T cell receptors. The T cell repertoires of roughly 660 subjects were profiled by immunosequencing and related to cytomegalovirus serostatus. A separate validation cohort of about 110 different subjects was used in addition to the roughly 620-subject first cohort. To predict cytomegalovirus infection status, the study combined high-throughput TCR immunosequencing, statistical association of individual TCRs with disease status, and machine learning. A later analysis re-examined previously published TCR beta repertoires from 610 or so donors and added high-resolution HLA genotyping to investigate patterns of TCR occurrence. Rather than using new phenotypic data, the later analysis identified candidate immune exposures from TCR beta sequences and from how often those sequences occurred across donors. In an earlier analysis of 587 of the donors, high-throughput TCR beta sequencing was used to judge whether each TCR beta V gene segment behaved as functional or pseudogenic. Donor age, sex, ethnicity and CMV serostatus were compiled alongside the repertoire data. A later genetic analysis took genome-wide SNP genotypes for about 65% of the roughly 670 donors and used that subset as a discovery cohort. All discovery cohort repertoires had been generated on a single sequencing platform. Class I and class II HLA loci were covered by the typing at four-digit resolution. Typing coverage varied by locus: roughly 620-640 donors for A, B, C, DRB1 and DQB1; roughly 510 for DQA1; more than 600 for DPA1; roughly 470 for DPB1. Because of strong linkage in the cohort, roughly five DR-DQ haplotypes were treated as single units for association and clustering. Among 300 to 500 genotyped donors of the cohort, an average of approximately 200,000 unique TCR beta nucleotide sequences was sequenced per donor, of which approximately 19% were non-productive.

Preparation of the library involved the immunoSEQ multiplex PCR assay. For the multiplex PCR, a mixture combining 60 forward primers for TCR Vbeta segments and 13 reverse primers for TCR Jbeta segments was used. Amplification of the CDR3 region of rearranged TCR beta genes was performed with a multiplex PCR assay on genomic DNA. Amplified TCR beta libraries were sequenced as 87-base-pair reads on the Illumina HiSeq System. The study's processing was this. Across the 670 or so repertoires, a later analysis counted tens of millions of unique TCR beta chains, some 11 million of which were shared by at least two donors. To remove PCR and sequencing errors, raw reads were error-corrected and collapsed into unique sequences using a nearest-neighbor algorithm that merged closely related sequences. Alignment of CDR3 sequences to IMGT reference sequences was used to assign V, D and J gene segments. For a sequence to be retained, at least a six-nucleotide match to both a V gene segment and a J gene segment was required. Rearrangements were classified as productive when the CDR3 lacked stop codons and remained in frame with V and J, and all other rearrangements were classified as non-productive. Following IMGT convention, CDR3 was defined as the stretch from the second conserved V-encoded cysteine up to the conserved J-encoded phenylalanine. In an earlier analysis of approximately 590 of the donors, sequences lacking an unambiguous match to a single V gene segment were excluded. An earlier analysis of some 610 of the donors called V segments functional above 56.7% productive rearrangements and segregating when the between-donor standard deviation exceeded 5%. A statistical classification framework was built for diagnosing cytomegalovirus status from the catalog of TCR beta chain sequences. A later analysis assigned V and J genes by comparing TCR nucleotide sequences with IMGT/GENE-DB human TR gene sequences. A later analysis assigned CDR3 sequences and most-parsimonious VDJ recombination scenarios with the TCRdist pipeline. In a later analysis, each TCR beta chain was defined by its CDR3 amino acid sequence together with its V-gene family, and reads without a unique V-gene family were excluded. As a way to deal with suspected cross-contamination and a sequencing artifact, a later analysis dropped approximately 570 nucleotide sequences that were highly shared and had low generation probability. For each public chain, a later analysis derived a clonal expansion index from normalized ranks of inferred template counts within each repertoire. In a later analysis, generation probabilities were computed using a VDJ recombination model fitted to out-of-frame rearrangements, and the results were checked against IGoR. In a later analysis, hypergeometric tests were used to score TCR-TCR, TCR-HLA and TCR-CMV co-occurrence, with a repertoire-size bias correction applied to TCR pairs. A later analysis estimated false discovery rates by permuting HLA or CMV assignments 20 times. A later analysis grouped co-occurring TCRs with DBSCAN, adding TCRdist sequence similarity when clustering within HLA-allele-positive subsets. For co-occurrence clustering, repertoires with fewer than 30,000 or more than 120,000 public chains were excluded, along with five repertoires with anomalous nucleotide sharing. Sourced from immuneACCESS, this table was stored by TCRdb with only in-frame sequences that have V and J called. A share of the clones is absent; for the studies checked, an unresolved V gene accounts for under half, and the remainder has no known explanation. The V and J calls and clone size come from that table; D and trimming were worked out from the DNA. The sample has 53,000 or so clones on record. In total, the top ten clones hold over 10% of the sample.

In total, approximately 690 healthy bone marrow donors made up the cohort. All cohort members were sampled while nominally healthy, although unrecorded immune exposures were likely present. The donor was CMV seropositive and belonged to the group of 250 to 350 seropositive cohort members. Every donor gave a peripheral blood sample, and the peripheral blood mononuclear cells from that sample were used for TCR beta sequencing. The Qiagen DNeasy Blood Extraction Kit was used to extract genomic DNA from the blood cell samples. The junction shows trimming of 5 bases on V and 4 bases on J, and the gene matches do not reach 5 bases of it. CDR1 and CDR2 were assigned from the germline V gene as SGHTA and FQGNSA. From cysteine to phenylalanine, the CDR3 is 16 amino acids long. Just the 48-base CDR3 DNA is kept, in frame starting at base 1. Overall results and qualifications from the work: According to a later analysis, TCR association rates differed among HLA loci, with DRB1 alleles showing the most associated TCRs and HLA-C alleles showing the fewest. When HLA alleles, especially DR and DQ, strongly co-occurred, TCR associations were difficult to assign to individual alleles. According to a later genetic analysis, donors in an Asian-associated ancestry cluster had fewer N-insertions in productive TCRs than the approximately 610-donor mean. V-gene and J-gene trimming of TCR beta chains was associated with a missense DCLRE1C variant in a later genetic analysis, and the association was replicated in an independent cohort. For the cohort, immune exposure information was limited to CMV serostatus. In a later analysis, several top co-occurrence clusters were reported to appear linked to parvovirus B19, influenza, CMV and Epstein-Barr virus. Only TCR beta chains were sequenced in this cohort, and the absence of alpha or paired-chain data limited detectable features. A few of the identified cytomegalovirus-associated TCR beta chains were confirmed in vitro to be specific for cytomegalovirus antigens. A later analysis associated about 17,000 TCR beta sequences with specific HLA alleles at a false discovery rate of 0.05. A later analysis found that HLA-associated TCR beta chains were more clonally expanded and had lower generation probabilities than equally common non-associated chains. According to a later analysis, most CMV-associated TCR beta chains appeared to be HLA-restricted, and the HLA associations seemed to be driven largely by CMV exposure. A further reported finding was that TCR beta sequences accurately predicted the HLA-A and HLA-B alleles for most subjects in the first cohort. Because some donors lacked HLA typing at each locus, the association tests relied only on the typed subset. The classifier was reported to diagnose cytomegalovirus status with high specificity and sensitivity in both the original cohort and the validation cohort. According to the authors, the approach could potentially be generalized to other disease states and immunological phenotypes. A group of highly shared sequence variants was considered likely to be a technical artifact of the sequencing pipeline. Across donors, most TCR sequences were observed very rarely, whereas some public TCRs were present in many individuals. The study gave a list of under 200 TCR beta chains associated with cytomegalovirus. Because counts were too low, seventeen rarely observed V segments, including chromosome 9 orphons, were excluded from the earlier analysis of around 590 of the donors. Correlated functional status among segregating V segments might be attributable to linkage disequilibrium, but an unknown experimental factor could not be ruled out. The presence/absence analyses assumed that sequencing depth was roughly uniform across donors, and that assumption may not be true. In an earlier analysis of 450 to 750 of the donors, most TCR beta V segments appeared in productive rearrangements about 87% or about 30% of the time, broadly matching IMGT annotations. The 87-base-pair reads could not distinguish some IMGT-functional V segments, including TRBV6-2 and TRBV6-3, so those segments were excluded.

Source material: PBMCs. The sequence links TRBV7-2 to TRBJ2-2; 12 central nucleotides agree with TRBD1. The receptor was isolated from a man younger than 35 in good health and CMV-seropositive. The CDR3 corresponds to CASSLGQGAGTGELFF. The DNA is TGTGCCAGCAGCCTGGGACAGGGGGCGGGCACCGGGGAGCTGTTTTTT.